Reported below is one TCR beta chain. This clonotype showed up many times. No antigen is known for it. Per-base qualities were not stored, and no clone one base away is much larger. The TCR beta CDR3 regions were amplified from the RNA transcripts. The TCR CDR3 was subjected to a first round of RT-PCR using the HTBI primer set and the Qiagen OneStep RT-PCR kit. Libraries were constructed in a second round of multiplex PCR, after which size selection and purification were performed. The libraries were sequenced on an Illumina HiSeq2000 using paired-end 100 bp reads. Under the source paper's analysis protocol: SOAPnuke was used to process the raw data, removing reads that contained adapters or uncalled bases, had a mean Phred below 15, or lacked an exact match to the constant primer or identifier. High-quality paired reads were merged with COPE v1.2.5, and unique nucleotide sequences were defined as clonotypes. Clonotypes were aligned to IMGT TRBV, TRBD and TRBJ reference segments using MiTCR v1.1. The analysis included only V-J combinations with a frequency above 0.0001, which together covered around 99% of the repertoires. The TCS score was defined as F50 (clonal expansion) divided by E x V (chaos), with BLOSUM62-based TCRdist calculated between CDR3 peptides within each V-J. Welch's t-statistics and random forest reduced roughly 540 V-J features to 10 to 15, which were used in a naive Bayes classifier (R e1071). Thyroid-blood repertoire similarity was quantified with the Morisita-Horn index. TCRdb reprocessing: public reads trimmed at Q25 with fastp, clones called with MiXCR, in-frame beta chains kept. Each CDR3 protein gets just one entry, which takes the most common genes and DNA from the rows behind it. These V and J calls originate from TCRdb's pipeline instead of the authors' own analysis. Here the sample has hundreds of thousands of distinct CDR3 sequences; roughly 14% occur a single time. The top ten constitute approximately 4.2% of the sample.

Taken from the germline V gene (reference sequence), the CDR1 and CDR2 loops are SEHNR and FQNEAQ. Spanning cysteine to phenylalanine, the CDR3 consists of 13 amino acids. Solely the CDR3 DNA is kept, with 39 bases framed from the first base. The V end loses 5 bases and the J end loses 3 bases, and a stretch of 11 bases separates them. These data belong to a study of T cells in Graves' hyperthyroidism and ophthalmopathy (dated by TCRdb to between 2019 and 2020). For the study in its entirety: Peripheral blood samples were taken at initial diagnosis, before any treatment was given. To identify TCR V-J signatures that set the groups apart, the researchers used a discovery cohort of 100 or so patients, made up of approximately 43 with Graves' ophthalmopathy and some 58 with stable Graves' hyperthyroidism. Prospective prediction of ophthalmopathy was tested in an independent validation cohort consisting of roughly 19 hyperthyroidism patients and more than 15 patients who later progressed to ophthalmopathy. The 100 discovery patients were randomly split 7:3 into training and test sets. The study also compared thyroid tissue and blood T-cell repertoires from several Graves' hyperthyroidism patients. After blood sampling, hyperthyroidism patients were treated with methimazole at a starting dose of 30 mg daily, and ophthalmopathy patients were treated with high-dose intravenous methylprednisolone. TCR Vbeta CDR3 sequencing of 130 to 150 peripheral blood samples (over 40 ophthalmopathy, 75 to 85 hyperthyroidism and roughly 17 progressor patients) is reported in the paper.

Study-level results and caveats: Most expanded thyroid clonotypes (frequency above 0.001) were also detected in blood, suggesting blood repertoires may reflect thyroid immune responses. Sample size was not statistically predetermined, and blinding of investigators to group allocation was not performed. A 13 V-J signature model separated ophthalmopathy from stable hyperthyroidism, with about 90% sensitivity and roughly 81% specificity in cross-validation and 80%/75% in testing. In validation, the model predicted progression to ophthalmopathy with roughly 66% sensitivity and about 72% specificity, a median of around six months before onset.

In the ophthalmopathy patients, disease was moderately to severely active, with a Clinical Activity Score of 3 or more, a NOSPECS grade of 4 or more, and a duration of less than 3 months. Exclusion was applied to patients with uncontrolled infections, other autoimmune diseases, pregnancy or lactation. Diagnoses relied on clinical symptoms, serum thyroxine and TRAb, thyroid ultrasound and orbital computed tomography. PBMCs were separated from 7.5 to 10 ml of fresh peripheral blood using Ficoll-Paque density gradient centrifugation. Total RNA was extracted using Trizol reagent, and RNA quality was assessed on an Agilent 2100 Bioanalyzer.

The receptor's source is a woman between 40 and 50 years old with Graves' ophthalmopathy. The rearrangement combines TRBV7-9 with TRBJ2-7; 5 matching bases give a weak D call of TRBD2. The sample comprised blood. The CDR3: CASSEGLNYEQYF. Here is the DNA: TGTGCCAGCAGCGAAGGACTTAACTACGAGCAGTACTTC. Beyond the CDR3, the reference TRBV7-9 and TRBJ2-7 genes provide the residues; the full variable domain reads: DTGVSQNPRHKITKRGQNVTFRCDPISEHNRLYWYRQTLGQGPEFLTYFQNEAQLEKSRLLSDRFSAERPKGSFSTLEIQRTEQGDSAMYLCASSEGLNYEQYFGPGTRLTVT.